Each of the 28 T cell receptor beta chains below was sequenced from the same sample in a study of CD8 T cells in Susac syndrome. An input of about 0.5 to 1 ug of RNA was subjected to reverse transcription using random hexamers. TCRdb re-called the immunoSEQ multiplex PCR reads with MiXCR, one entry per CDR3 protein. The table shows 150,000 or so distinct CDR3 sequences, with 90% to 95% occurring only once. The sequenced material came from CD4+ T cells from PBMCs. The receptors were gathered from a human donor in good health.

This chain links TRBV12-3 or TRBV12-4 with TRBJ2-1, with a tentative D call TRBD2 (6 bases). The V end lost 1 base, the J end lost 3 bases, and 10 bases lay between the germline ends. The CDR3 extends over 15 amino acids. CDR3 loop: CASSLGRGDYNEQFF. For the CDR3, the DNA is TGTGCCAGCAGTTTAGGGCGGGGAGACTACAATGAGCAGTTCTTC.

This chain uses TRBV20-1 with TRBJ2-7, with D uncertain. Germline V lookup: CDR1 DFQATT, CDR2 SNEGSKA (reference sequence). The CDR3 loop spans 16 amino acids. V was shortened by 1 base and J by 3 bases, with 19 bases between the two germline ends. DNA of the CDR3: TGCAGTGCTAGAGGCTCAGGCAAAGGCCCCTTCTACGAGCAGTACTTC. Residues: CSARGSGKGPFYEQYF.

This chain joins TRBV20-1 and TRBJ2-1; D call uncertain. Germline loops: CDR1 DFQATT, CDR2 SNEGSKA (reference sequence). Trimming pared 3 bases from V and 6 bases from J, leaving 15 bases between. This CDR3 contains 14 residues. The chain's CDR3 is CSARKGRVANEQFF. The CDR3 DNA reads TGCAGTGCTAGGAAGGGAAGAGTAGCCAATGAGCAGTTCTTC.

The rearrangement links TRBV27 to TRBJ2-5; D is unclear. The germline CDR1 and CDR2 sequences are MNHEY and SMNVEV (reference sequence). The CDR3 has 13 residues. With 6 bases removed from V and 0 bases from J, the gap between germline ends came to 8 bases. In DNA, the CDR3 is TGTGCCAGCAGGGAGCAGAACCAAGAGACCCAGTACTTC. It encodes CASREQNQETQYF.

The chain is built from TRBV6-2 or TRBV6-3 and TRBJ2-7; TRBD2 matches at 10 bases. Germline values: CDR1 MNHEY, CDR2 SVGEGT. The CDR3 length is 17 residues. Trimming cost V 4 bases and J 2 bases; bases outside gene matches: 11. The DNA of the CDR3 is TGTGCCAGCAGTTTCCCGAGGAGGACTAGCGGTGCCTACGAGCAGTACTTC. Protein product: CASSFPRRTSGAYEQYF.

The CDR3 region is CASSHLSRGKYNEQFF. As DNA, the CDR3 is TGCGCCAGCAGCCACCTGTCCAGGGGCAAATACAATGAGCAGTTCTTC. The V call is TRBV4-3, the J call TRBJ2-1; TRBD1 is a possible D gene (6 bases). V dropped 3 bases and J dropped 4 bases, with 16 bases sitting between them. The CDR3 has 16 residues. Germline-derived CDR1 and CDR2 are LGHNA and YSLEER.

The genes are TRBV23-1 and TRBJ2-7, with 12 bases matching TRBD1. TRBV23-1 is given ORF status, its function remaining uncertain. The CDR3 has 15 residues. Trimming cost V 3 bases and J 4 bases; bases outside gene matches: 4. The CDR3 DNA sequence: TGCGCCAGCAGTCACCCGGGACAGGGGGCTTACGAGCAGTACTTC. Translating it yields CASSHPGQGAYEQYF.

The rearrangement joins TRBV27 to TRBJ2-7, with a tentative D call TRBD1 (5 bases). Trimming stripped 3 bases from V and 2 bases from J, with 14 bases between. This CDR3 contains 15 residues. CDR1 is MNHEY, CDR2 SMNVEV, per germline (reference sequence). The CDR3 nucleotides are TGTGCCAGCAGTTTCTACCCGACAGAAACCTACGAGCAGTACTTC. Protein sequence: CASSFYPTETYEQYF.

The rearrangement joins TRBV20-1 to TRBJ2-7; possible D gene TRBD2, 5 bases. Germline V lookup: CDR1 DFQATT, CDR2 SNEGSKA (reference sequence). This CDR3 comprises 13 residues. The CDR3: CSPGGRNSGEQYF. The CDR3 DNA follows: TGCAGCCCCGGAGGACGGAACTCGGGGGAGCAGTACTTC.

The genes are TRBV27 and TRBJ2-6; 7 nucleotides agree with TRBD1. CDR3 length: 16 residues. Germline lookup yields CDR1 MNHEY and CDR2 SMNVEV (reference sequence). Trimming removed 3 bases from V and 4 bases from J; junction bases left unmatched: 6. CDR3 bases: TGTGCCAGCAGTTTCCGCGACAGGGTCGGGGCCAACGTCCTGACTTTC. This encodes CASSFRDRVGANVLTF.

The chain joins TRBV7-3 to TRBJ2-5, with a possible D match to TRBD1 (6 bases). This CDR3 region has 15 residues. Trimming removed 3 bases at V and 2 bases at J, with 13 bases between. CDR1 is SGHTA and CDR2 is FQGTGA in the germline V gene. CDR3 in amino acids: CASSLSGVNQETQYF. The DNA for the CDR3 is TGTGCCAGCAGCTTGTCAGGGGTAAATCAAGAGACCCAGTACTTC.

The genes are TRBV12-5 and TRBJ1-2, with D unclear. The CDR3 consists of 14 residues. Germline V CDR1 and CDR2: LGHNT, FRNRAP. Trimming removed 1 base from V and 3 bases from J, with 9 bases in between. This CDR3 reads CASGLGGGDYGYTF. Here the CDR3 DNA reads TGTGCTAGTGGTTTGGGGGGTGGAGACTATGGCTACACCTTC.

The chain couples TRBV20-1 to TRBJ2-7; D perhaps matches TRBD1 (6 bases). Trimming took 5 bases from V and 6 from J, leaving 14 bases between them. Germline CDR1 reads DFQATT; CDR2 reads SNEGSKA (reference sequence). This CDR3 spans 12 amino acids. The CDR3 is CSAYDRFGEQYF. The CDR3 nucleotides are TGCAGTGCTTATGACAGGTTCGGCGAGCAGTACTTC.

CDR3 DNA: TGTGCCAGCAGACGACAGGGCGATGGGTACTCCTACGAGCAGTACTTC. This gives the protein CASRRQGDGYSYEQYF. This rearrangement joins TRBV4-2 to TRBJ2-7; TRBD1 matches at 7 bases. Trimming at V came to 6 bases and at J to 0 bases, leaving 11 bases not matched to a gene. The CDR3 is 16 residues long. Per germline, CDR1 LGHNA and CDR2 YNFKEQ.

The CDR3 protein is CASSPTGGAEYSPLHF. As DNA, the CDR3 is TGTGCCAGCAGTCCAACAGGGGGCGCGGAATATTCACCCCTCCACTTT. This chain links TRBV4-2 with TRBJ1-6; 9 positions match TRBD1. V was clipped by 6 bases and J by 8 bases; unmatched bases: 11. The germline gives CDR1 LGHNA, CDR2 YNFKEQ. The CDR3 consists of 16 residues.

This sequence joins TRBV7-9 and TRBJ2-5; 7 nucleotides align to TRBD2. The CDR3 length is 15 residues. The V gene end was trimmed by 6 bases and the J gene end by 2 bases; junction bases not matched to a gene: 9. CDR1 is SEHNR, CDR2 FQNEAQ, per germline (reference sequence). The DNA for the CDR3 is TGTGCCAGCAGAACAGGAGCGGGGAGGCAAGAGACCCAGTACTTC. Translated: CASRTGAGRQETQYF.

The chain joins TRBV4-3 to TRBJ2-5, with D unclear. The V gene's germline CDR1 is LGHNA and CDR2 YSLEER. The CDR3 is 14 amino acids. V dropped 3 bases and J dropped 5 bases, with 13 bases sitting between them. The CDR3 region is CASSQRSHGETQYF. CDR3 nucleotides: TGCGCCAGCAGCCAGAGGTCCCATGGGGAGACCCAGTACTTC.

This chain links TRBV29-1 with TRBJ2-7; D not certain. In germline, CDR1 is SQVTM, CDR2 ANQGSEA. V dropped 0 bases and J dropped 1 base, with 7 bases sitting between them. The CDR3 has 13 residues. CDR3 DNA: TGCAGCGTTGAAGATCGTCGTTCCTACGAGCAGTACTTC. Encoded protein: CSVEDRRSYEQYF.

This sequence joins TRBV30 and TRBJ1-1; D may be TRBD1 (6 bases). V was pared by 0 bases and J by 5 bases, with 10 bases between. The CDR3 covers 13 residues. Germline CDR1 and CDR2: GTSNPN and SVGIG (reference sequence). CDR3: CAWSVQGLTEAFF. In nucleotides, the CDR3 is TGTGCCTGGAGTGTTCAGGGGTTAACTGAAGCTTTCTTT.

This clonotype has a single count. CDR3 sequence reads: CAWSVYGRGYTF. DNA of the CDR3: TGTGCCTGGAGTGTATACGGACGGGGCTACACCTTC. The chain links TRBV30 to TRBJ1-2, with D unresolved. The CDR3 length is 12 residues. V lost 0 bases to trimming and J lost 8 bases, with 10 bases between them. Germline V gives CDR1 GTSNPN, CDR2 SVGIG (reference sequence).

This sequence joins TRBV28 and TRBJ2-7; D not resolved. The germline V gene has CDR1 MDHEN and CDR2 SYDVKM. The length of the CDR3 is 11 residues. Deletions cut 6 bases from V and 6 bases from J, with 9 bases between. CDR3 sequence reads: CASSSRSEQYF. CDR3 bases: TGTGCCAGCAGCTCGCGATCCGAGCAGTACTTC.

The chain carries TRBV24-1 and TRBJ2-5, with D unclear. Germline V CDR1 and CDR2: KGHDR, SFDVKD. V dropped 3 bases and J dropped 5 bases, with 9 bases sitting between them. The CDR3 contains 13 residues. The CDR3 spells CATSDPGEETQYF. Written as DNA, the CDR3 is TGTGCCACCAGTGATCCAGGTGAGGAGACCCAGTACTTC.

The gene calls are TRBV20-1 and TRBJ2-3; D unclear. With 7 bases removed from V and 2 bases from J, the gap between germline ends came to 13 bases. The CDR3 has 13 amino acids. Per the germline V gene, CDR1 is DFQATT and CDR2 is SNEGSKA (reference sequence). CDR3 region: CSVPMTSTDTQYF. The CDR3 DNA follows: TGCAGTGTCCCCATGACGTCCACAGATACGCAGTATTTT.

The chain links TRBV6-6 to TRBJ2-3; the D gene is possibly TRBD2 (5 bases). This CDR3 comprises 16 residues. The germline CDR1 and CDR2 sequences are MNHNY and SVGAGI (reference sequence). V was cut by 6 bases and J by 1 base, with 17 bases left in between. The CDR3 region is CASRRDFSIGTDTQYF. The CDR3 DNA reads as TGTGCCAGCAGACGGGATTTTAGCATCGGCACAGATACGCAGTATTTT.

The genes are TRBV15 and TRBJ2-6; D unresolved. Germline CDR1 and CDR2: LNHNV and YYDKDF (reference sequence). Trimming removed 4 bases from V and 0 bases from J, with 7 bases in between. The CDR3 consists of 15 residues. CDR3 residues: CATSTRGSGANVLTF. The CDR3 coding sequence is TGTGCCACCAGCACCCGCGGCTCTGGGGCCAACGTCCTGACTTTC.

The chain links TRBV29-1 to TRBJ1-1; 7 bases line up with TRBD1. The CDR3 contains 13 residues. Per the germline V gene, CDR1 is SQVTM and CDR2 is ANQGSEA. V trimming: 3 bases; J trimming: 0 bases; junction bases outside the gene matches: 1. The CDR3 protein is CSVDTGVNTEAFF. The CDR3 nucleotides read TGCAGCGTTGATACAGGGGTGAACACTGAAGCTTTCTTT.

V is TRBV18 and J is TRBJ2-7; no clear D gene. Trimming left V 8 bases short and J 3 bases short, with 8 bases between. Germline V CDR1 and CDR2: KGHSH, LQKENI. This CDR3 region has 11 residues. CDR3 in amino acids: CASSPGYEQYF. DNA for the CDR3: TGTGCCAGCAGCCCCGGCTACGAGCAGTACTTC.

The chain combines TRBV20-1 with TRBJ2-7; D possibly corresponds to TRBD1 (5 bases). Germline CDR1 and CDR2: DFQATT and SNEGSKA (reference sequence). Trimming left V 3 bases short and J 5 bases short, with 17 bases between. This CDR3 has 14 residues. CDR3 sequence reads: CSARFAAGIDEQYF. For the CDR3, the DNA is TGCAGTGCTAGGTTCGCCGCAGGGATCGACGAGCAGTACTTC.